Listed here are 2 T cell receptor beta chains from one sample, sequenced in a study of post-analysis software for immune sequencing data (dated by TCRdb to about 2015). These receptors have no known antigen. Library prep was done by PCR. For sequencing, an Illumina HiSeq 2500 was employed. To reduce PCR and sequencing biases, unique molecular identifiers were built into the TCR beta cDNA libraries. TCRdb cleaned the public reads at Q25 with fastp, built clones with MiXCR and kept in-frame beta chains. Rows with one shared CDR3 protein collapse into an entry with the most common genes and DNA. Within this sample are 700,000 to 900,000 distinct CDR3 sequences, with about half of them counted one time only. The ten largest clones capture roughly 4.9% of the sample. Overall results and qualifications from the work: Significantly higher frequencies in patients than in controls were found for several TRBV segments, including TRBV5-6, TRBV5-1 and TRBV20-1.

Sequences were obtained from blood. Source of these receptors: a girl under 18 with multiple sclerosis.

V usage is TRBV5-4 and J usage is TRBJ2-1; TRBD2 matches 8 bases. Germline V CDR1 and CDR2: SGHNT, YYREEE (reference sequence). V gave up 2 bases and J gave up 4 bases; unmatched junction bases: 5. The CDR3 contains 15 residues. This CDR3 reads CASSFLAGLYNEQFF. The CDR3 DNA reads as TGTGCCAGCAGCTTTCTAGCGGGCCTATACAATGAGCAGTTCTTC.

V usage is TRBV7-9 and J usage is TRBJ2-4, with D possibly matching TRBD2 (5 bases). Gene TRBJ2-7 matches the end of the DNA better, so the J call may be wrong. The length of the CDR3 is 12 residues. Germline V gene sequence: CDR1 SEHNR, CDR2 FQNEAQ (reference sequence). In DNA, the CDR3 is TGTGCCAGCGTGGGAGACTATCGCGAGCAGTACTTC. Protein sequence: CASVGDYREQYF.